The next 11 T cell receptor beta chains were all read from a single sample in a study of T-cell memory formation after mild COVID-19. TCRdb fed the 5' RACE reads into MiXCR, producing one record per CDR3 protein. The data contain approximately 65,000 distinct CDR3 sequences, less than 9.5% of them singletons. Sequencing was done on a sample of PBMCs or a T cell subset sorted from them (not recorded which). These receptors were obtained from a man aged 18 to 29 who had mild COVID-19 (a few samples of this study predate the infection). Cell type and time point are not known.

Of note for this clonotype: At one of its ends the junction is not consistent with the germline gene, which may arise from a read error. The chain couples TRBV6-5 to TRBJ2-1; the D is unclear. The germline V gene has CDR1 MNHEY and CDR2 SVGAGI. This CDR3 is built from 16 residues. The CDR3 DNA sequence: TGTGCCAGCAGTTATGAACCAGGATTCTCCCACAATGAGCAGTTCTTC. It yields the protein CASSYEPGFSHNEQFF.

This clonotype was counted ten times or more. The chain joins TRBV28 to TRBJ2-7, with a weak D call TRBD1 (7 bases). V lost 1 base to trimming and J lost 1 base, with 8 bases between them. The CDR3 contains 14 residues. CDR1 and CDR2 from the germline V gene are MDHEN and SYDVKM. The CDR3 loop reads CASSLSGGSYEQYF. CDR3 DNA: TGTGCCAGCAGTTTATCAGGGGGGTCCTACGAGCAGTACTTC.

The sample holds a few counts of this clonotype. The chain combines TRBV4-3 with TRBJ2-2; 10 bases are shared with TRBD2. The CDR3 loop spans 18 amino acids. Germline CDR1 is LGHNA and CDR2 is YSLEER. V was pared by 1 base and J by 5 bases, with 10 bases of the junction left unmatched. The CDR3: CASSQGASGRTPTGELFF. CDR3 DNA: TGCGCCAGCAGCCAAGGGGCTAGCGGGAGAACACCGACCGGGGAGCTGTTTTTT.

To note about this clonotype: A much larger clone is a single base away; this may be a read error. This chain uses TRBV5-1 with TRBJ1-1; 8 bases line up with TRBD1. The CDR3 has 14 amino acids. J was trimmed by 4 bases and V by 5 bases; bases with no gene match: 7. The germline V gene encodes CDR1 SGHRS and CDR2 YFSETQ. CDR3 in DNA: TGCGCCAGCAGATCCAGGGGGCAAGGCACTGAAGCTTTCTTT. Translation gives CASRSRGQGTEAFF.

This clonotype was counted between two and nine times. Germline is not matched at one junction end, which may reflect a read error. The CDR3 DNA sequence: TGTGCCACCAGTTCGCCTATATTTCAAGCCAAAAACATTCAGTACTTC. Translated: CATSSPIFQAKNIQYF. This chain connects TRBV6-6 to TRBJ2-4; D gene uncertain. Per the germline V gene, CDR1 is MNHNY and CDR2 is SVGAGI (reference sequence). The CDR3 contains 16 residues.

The rearrangement joins TRBV12-3 or TRBV12-4 to TRBJ2-7; perhaps TRBD1 as D (6 bases). The CDR3 consists of 12 residues. Trimming removed 4 bases at V and 6 bases at J, with 10 bases between. The CDR3 sequence is CASSSTGCEQYF. DNA for the CDR3: TGTGCCAGCAGTTCAACAGGGTGCGAGCAGTACTTC.

This clonotype was recorded a few times. J is TRBJ2-5 and V is TRBV5-1; 7 bases map to TRBD1. The germline CDR1 and CDR2 sequences are SGHRS and YFSETQ. The CDR3 sequence is 15 residues long. The J segment lost 1 base and the V segment lost 4 bases, leaving 7 bases of the junction unmatched. The CDR3 DNA follows: TGCGCCAGCAGCACCTTGACAGGGCCCCAAGAGACCCAGTACTTC. Translated: CASSTLTGPQETQYF.

This clonotype was seen many times. The rearrangement uses TRBV5-1 and TRBJ2-5; a possible D gene is TRBD2 (7 bases). The CDR3 has 15 residues. V lost 1 base and J lost 5, with 15 bases in between. Germline assignment: CDR1 SGHRS and CDR2 YFSETQ. CDR3 DNA: TGCGCCAGCAGCTTGTTAGGGGGGGCCACGGAGACCCAGTACTTC. Its protein is CASSLLGGATETQYF. The whole variable domain, remainder taken from reference TRBV5-1 and TRBJ2-5, is KAGVTQTPRYLIKTRGQQVTLSCSPISGHRSVSWYQQTPGQGLQFLFEYFSETQRNKGNFPGRFSGRQFSNSRSEMNVSTLELGDSALYLCASSLLGGATETQYFGPGTRLLVL.

This clonotype was counted ten times or more. The CDR3, as DNA: TGCGCCAGCAGCTTGGACCCGAACAGGGGCGCCGGGGAGCTGTTTTTT. Protein: CASSLDPNRGAGELFF. The rearrangement links TRBV5-1 to TRBJ2-2; TRBD1 matches 7 bases. V trimming: 0 bases; J trimming: 6 bases; junction bases outside the gene matches: 8. The CDR3 spans 16 residues. Germline V gene lookup returns CDR1 SGHRS and CDR2 YFSETQ.

This clonotype was seen only a few times. The rearrangement joins TRBV7-2 to TRBJ1-1; D is uncertain. The V end was cut by 6 bases, the J end by 3 bases, with 5 bases between. In germline, CDR1 is SGHTA, CDR2 FQGNSA. The length of the CDR3 is 11 residues. The CDR3 DNA reads TGTGCCAGCAGATTCGACACTGAAGCTTTCTTT. Protein product: CASRFDTEAFF.

This clonotype was found a few times. The chain uses TRBV11-2 and TRBJ1-2; D remains unclear. V was clipped by 3 bases and J by 10 bases, with 18 bases between them. The CDR3 is 14 residues long. CDR1 SGHAT and CDR2 FQNNGV come from the germline V gene. The CDR3 protein is CASSLGRHEGSYTF. CDR3 DNA: TGTGCCAGCAGCTTGGGGAGACATGAGGGATCCTACACCTTC. The variable domain in full, with the rest retrieved from reference TRBV11-2 and TRBJ1-2, is EAGVAQSPRYKIIEKRQSVAFWCNPISGHATLYWYQQILGQGPKLLIQFQNNGVVDDSQLPKDRFSAERLKGVDSTLKIQPAKLEDSAVYLCASSLGRHEGSYTFGSGTRLTVV.